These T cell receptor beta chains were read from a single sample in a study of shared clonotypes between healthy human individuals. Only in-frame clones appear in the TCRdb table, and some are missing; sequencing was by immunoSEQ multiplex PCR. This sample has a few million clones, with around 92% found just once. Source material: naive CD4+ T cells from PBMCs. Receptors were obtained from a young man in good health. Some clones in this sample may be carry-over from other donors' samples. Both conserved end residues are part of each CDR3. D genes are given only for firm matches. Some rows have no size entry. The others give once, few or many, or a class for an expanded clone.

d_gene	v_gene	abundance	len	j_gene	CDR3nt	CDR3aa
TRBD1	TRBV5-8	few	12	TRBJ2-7	TGTGCCAGCAGCTTGGTCGGGACAGGAGACCACTTC	CASSLVGTGDHF
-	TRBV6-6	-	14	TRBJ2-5	TGTGCCAGCAGAACCCGGACAGTGCAAGAGACCCAGTACTTC	CASRTRTVQETQYF
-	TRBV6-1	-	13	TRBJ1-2	TGTGCCAGCAGTGTTGACAGAATCTATGGCTACACCTTC	CASSVDRIYGYTF
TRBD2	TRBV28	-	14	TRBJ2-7	TGTGCCAGCGCACTCCCGGGACTAGCGTTCGAGCAGTACTTC	CASALPGLAFEQYF
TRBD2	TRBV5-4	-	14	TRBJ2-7	TGTGCCAGCAGCTTGGTGGGACTAGTTAACGAGCAGTACTTC	CASSLVGLVNEQYF
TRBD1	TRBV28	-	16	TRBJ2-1	TGTGCCAGCAGCCCGCCCAAGACAGGGCCCTACAATGAGCAGTTCTTC	CASSPPKTGPYNEQFF
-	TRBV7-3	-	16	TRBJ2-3	TGTGCCAGCAGCTTAAGGGGTGGGGCGGGCGCAGATACGCAGTATTTT	CASSLRGGAGADTQYF
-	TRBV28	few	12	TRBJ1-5	TGTGCCAGCAGTCGACAGCTTCAGCCCCAGCATTTT	CASSRQLQPQHF
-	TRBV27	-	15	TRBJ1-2	TGTGCCAGCAGTTTGTGGGGGAATACTAACTATGGCTACACCTTC	CASSLWGNTNYGYTF
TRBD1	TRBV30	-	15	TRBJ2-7	TGTGCCTGGAACGATCGCGGGACAGGGGCCTCCGAGCAGTACTTC	CAWNDRGTGASEQYF
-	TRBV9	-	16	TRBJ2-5	TGTGCCAGCAGCGGCCTCTCGTTAGCGGCGACGGAGACCCAGTACTTC	CASSGLSLAATETQYF
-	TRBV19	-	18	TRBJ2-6	TGTGCCAGTAGCACAACTCGACTCGCAGATTCTGGGGCCAACGTCCTGACTTTC	CASSTTRLADSGANVLTF
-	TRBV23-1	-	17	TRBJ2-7	TGCGCCAGCAGTCATACCTATTCGGACCTTCCCTGGGACGAGCAGTACTTC	CASSHTYSDLPWDEQYF
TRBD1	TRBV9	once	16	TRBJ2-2	TGTGCCAGCAGCGTATCGGGACAGGGTGGCACCGGGGAGCTGTTTTTT	CASSVSGQGGTGELFF
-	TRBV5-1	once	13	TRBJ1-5	TGCGCCAGCAGCTTGGTACCAAATCAGCCCCAGCATTTT	CASSLVPNQPQHF
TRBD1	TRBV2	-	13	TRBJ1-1	TGTGCCAGCAGCCTTGACAGGGACACTGAAGCTTTCTTT	CASSLDRDTEAFF
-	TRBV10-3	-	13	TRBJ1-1	TGTGCCATCAGCAATGACAGGAACACTGAAGCTTTCTTT	CAISNDRNTEAFF
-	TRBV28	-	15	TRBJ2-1	TGTGCCAGCAGTTCCTCCCGGAGACATAACAATGAGCAGTTCTTC	CASSSSRRHNNEQFF
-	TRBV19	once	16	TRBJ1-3	TGTGCCAGTAGTACGACTACCCTAGGTTCTGGAAACACCATATATTTT	CASSTTTLGSGNTIYF
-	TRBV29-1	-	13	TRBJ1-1	TGCAGCGTTTCTGAGGGGGGCGGCACTGAAGCTTTCTTT	CSVSEGGGTEAFF
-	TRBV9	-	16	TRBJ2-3	TGTGCCAGCAGCGTAGTTGGGGACCCCAGCACAGATACGCAGTATTTT	CASSVVGDPSTDTQYF
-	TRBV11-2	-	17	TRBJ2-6	TGTGCCAGCAGCTTTCAGGCAGCCCACTCTGGGGCCAACGTCCTGACTTTC	CASSFQAAHSGANVLTF
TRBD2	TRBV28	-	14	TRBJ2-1	TGTGCCAGCAGCAGACTAGCGGGGGGCAATGAGCAGTTCTTC	CASSRLAGGNEQFF
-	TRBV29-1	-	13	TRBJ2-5	TGCAGCGTTGAAAGGAAAGTAATCCCAGCCCAGTACTTC	CSVERKVIPAQYF
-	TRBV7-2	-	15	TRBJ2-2	TGTGCCAGCAGCTTAGCGCCAAGGGGGGTCGGGGAGCTGTTTTTT	CASSLAPRGVGELFF
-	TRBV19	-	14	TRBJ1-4	TGTGCCAGTAGTATTCAGGGAAGTGGGGAAAAACTGTTTTTT	CASSIQGSGEKLFF
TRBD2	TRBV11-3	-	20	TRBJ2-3	TGTGCCAGCAGCTTAGCTCAGCTAGCGGGAGGGGTCTCTAGCACAGATACGCAGTATTTT	CASSLAQLAGGVSSTDTQYF
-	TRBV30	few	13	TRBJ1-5	TGTGCCTGGACCGGGGGGCCCAATCAGCCCCAGCATTTT	CAWTGGPNQPQHF
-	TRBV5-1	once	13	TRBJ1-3	TGCGCCAGCAGCGCCGCAGGGTGGGACACCATATATTTT	CASSAAGWDTIYF
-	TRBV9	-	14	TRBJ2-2	TGTGCCAGCAGCGTAGATGGGGAGACCGGGGAGCTGTTTTTT	CASSVDGETGELFF
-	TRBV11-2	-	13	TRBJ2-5	TGTGCCAGCAGCCCGGGACTTCAAGAGACCCAGTACTTC	CASSPGLQETQYF
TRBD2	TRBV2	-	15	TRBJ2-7	TGTGCCAGCAGTGAAGCGCGCACTAGCGGCCTCGAGCAGTACTTC	CASSEARTSGLEQYF
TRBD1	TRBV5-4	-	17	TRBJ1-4	TGTGCCAGCAGCCAGGAAGGGACAGTCGGGGTAATGAGGAAACTGTTTTTT	CASSQEGTVGVMRKLFF
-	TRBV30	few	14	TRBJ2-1	TGTGCCTGGAAGGCGCAGCCAAACTACGGTGAGCAGTTCTTC	CAWKAQPNYGEQFF
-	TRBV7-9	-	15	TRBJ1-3	TGTGCCAGCAGCTTCCGGGGGACCACTGGAAACACCATATATTTT	CASSFRGTTGNTIYF
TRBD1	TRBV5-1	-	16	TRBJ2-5	TGCGCCAGCAGCCGCAGAAAACAGGGGATACAAGAGACCCAGTACTTC	CASSRRKQGIQETQYF
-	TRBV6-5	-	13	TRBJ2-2	TGTGCCAGCAGTATCTTGAACACCGGGGAGCTGTTTTTT	CASSILNTGELFF
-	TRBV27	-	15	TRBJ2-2	TGTGCCAGCAGTTTATGGTCAGCTAACACCGGGGAGCTGTTTTTT	CASSLWSANTGELFF
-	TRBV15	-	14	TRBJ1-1	TGTGCCACCAGCCCCCCACTACCGAACACTGAAGCTTTCTTT	CATSPPLPNTEAFF
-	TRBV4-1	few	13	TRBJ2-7	TGCGCCAGCAGCCGGGACTTCTCCTACGAGCAGTACTTC	CASSRDFSYEQYF
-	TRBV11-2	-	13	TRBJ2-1	TGTGCCAGCAGCCTGCGGCCGGGCAATGAGCAGTTCTTC	CASSLRPGNEQFF
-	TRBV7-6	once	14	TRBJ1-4	TGTGCCAGCAGCTTAGCGGGCCCTAATGAAAAACTGTTTTTT	CASSLAGPNEKLFF
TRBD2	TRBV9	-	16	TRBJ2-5	TGTGCCAGCAGCGCTTTACGAGGACTAGCGGGAGAGACCCAGTACTTC	CASSALRGLAGETQYF
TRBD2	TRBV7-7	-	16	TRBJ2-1	TGTGCCAGCAGCGAAGGGACTAGCGGGAGGGATAATGAGCAGTTCTTC	CASSEGTSGRDNEQFF
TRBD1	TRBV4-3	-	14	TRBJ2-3	TGCGCCAGCAGCCGGGACAGGGCCACAGATACGCAGTATTTT	CASSRDRATDTQYF
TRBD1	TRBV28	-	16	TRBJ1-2	TGTGCCAGCAGTTCCGTTGGGACAGGGGGGAACTATGGCTACACCTTC	CASSSVGTGGNYGYTF